This is a list of T cell receptor beta chains from one sample in a study of blood T cell repertoires in COVID-19. The method was immunoSEQ multiplex PCR; TCRdb's version includes in-frame clones alone and lacks a portion of them. In the table there are approximately 250,000 clones, approximately 90% of which are singletons. Sequencing used PBMCs or T cells enriched from blood (not recorded which). The receptor source for this set is a woman aged 25 to 45 with acute COVID-19. Each CDR3 is given with its conserved first and last residue. The order of the fields is J gene, V gene, D gene, clone size, CDR3 protein, CDR3 DNA. The D gene is left open where the match is weak. Where a row states a size, it is once, few, many or the class of an expanded clone; other rows omit it.

j_call: TRBJ2-1; v_call: TRBV5-6; d_call: TRBD2; clone_size: .; cdr3_aa: CASSPGLAEQFF; cdr3_nt: TGTGCCAGCAGCCCAGGACTAGCGGAGCAGTTCTTC
j_call: TRBJ1-1; v_call: TRBV10-3; d_call: .; clone_size: .; cdr3_aa: CAISETVAGEAFF; cdr3_nt: TGTGCCATCAGCGAGACGGTCGCGGGAGAAGCTTTCTTT
j_call: TRBJ2-1; v_call: TRBV19; d_call: TRBD1; clone_size: many; cdr3_aa: CASKGTGDEQFF; cdr3_nt: TGTGCCAGTAAAGGGACAGGGGATGAGCAGTTCTTC
j_call: TRBJ2-1; v_call: TRBV3-1/TRBV3-2; d_call: .; clone_size: .; cdr3_aa: CASSQDPGPIANEQFF; cdr3_nt: TGTGCCAGCAGCCAAGACCCAGGGCCAATTGCGAATGAGCAGTTCTTC
j_call: TRBJ2-3; v_call: TRBV24-1; d_call: .; clone_size: .; cdr3_aa: CATSDNSGGTDTQYF; cdr3_nt: TGTGCCACCAGTGACAATAGCGGCGGCACAGATACGCAGTATTTT
j_call: TRBJ1-2; v_call: TRBV7-9; d_call: .; clone_size: .; cdr3_aa: CASSIVQGTPGYTF; cdr3_nt: TGTGCCAGCAGCATAGTACAGGGAACCCCTGGCTACACCTTC
j_call: TRBJ1-3; v_call: TRBV25-1; d_call: .; clone_size: .; cdr3_aa: CAVRPGGTPLSSGNTIYF; cdr3_nt: TGTGCCGTCCGCCCGGGGGGGACGCCGTTGAGCTCTGGAAACACCATATATTTT
j_call: TRBJ2-2; v_call: TRBV29-1; d_call: TRBD1; clone_size: few; cdr3_aa: CTGGQGDPGELFF; cdr3_nt: TGCACGGGGGGACAGGGTGATCCCGGGGAGCTGTTTTTT
j_call: TRBJ2-1; v_call: TRBV6-1; d_call: TRBD2; clone_size: .; cdr3_aa: CASSDLLAGGYNEQFF; cdr3_nt: TGTGCCAGCAGTGACCTCCTAGCGGGAGGCTACAATGAGCAGTTCTTC
j_call: TRBJ2-5; v_call: TRBV9; d_call: TRBD2; clone_size: .; cdr3_aa: CASSVRGSGETQYF; cdr3_nt: TGTGCCAGCAGCGTACGCGGGAGTGGAGAGACCCAGTACTTC
j_call: TRBJ2-1; v_call: TRBV11-3; d_call: .; clone_size: .; cdr3_aa: CASSLDQVSSYNEQFF; cdr3_nt: TGTGCCAGCAGCTTAGATCAGGTCAGCTCCTACAATGAGCAGTTCTTC
j_call: TRBJ2-1; v_call: TRBV6-2/TRBV6-3; d_call: .; clone_size: .; cdr3_aa: CASSGTNNEQFF; cdr3_nt: TGTGCCAGCAGCGGGACAAACAATGAGCAGTTCTTC
j_call: TRBJ2-3; v_call: TRBV5-1; d_call: TRBD1; clone_size: .; cdr3_aa: CASSKVQGTQGVDTQYF; cdr3_nt: TGCGCCAGCAGCAAGGTACAGGGGACGCAAGGCGTAGATACGCAGTATTTT
j_call: TRBJ2-1; v_call: TRBV6-5; d_call: TRBD2; clone_size: once; cdr3_aa: CASSFTSALEQFF; cdr3_nt: TGTGCCAGCAGTTTTACTAGCGCCTTAGAGCAGTTCTTC
j_call: TRBJ2-7; v_call: TRBV6-5; d_call: TRBD2; clone_size: .; cdr3_aa: CASRERDFSYEQYF; cdr3_nt: TGTGCCAGCCGGGAGCGGGATTTTTCCTACGAGCAGTACTTC
j_call: TRBJ2-3; v_call: TRBV10-2; d_call: .; clone_size: .; cdr3_aa: CASSGHTDTQYF; cdr3_nt: TGCGCCAGCAGTGGTCACACAGATACGCAGTATTTT
j_call: TRBJ1-5; v_call: TRBV19; d_call: .; clone_size: .; cdr3_aa: CASSLAWAGAQPQHF; cdr3_nt: TGTGCCAGTAGTCTGGCGTGGGCAGGTGCCCAGCCCCAGCATTTT
j_call: TRBJ2-3; v_call: TRBV11-2; d_call: .; clone_size: .; cdr3_aa: CASSLGRAGRSTDTQYF; cdr3_nt: TGTGCCAGCAGCTTAGGTCGCGCGGGCAGAAGCACAGATACGCAGTATTTT
j_call: TRBJ1-4; v_call: TRBV6-4; d_call: TRBD1; clone_size: .; cdr3_aa: CASSETGTGAEKLFF; cdr3_nt: TGTGCCAGCAGTGAAACCGGTACAGGGGCTGAAAAACTGTTTTTT
j_call: TRBJ2-3; v_call: TRBV4-3; d_call: .; clone_size: .; cdr3_aa: CASSQDLERDTQYF; cdr3_nt: TGCGCCAGCAGCCAAGATCTTGAGCGAGATACGCAGTATTTT
j_call: TRBJ2-6; v_call: TRBV19; d_call: .; clone_size: .; cdr3_aa: CASEDRPNLSGANVLTF; cdr3_nt: TGTGCCAGTGAGGACAGACCAAATCTTTCTGGGGCCAACGTCCTGACTTTC
j_call: TRBJ1-5; v_call: TRBV19; d_call: .; clone_size: .; cdr3_aa: CASSAGGVDPGHPGQPQHF; cdr3_nt: TGTGCCAGCAGTGCGGGAGGAGTAGACCCCGGGCACCCGGGTCAGCCCCAGCATTTT
j_call: TRBJ2-7; v_call: TRBV7-8; d_call: .; clone_size: .; cdr3_aa: CASSPQYEQYF; cdr3_nt: TGTGCCAGCAGCCCCCAATACGAGCAGTACTTC
j_call: TRBJ2-3; v_call: TRBV5-1; d_call: TRBD2; clone_size: .; cdr3_aa: CASSNGLAGRTDTQYF; cdr3_nt: TGCGCCAGCAGCAACGGACTAGCGGGGCGCACAGATACGCAGTATTTT
j_call: TRBJ2-3; v_call: TRBV10-3; d_call: TRBD2; clone_size: .; cdr3_aa: CAISEFAPGLAAGVTQYF; cdr3_nt: TGTGCCATCAGTGAGTTCGCTCCGGGACTAGCGGCAGGGGTTACGCAGTATTTT
j_call: TRBJ1-2; v_call: TRBV6-5; d_call: .; clone_size: .; cdr3_aa: CASTGNLYGYTF; cdr3_nt: TGTGCCAGCACAGGGAACCTCTATGGCTACACCTTC
j_call: TRBJ2-7; v_call: TRBV6-6; d_call: TRBD2; clone_size: .; cdr3_aa: CASSPGTSGRYEQYF; cdr3_nt: TGTGCCAGCAGTCCAGGGACTAGCGGGCGCTACGAGCAGTACTTC
j_call: TRBJ2-7; v_call: TRBV11-2; d_call: TRBD1; clone_size: .; cdr3_aa: CASSRGTGGIGPYEQYF; cdr3_nt: TGTGCCAGCAGCAGGGGGACAGGGGGGATAGGGCCCTACGAGCAGTACTTC
j_call: TRBJ1-4; v_call: TRBV19; d_call: .; clone_size: .; cdr3_aa: CASSIRTENEKLFF; cdr3_nt: TGTGCCAGTAGTATACGGACAGAAAATGAAAAACTGTTTTTT